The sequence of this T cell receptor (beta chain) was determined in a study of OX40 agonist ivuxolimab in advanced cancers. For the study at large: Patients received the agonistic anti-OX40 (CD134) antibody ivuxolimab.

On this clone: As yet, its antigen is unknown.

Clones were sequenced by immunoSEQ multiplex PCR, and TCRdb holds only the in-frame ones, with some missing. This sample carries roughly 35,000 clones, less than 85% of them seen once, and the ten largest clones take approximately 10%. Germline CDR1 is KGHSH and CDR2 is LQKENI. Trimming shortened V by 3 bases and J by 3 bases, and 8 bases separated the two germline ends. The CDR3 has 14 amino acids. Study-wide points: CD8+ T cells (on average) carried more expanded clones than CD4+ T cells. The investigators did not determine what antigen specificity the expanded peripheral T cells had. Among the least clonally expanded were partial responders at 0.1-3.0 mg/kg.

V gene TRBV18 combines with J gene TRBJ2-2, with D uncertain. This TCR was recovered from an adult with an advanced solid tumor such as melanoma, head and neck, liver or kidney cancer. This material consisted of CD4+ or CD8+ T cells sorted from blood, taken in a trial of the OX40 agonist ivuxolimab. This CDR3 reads CASSPFRDTGELFF. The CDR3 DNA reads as TGTGCCAGCTCACCGTTCCGGGACACCGGGGAGCTGTTTTTT.